These 25 T cell receptor beta chains came from one sample sequenced in a study of T-cell reconstitution after alpha-beta-depleted transplantation in children. A library of TCRbeta sequences, prepared with unique molecular identifiers, was generated. Each CDR3 protein is one row after TCRdb ran MiXCR on the PCR reads. The sample has approximately 800,000 distinct CDR3 sequences, roughly 15% seen once. This specimen was PBMCs, mostly from graft donor cells, taken 360 days after TCRalphabeta/CD19-depleted stem cell transplant. All receptors come from a male patient younger than 18 who had a stem cell transplant for acute lymphoblastic leukemia, so the T cells may come from the graft donor.

This sequence joins TRBV6-1 and TRBJ2-1; the D is unclear. Germline V gives CDR1 MNHNS, CDR2 SASEGT. Trimming left V 3 bases short and J 5 bases short, with 14 bases between. The CDR3 totals 15 residues. The chain's CDR3 is CASSEVRQANNEQFF. CDR3 bases: TGTGCCAGCAGTGAGGTTCGCCAGGCAAACAATGAGCAGTTCTTC.

V is TRBV4-1 and J is TRBJ2-7; 8 bases are a match to TRBD2. The CDR3 is made up of 14 amino acids. Germline V gene sequence: CDR1 MGHRA, CDR2 YSYEKL. Losses at the gene ends were 6 bases for V and 3 bases for J; bases not matched to a gene: 7. The DNA of the CDR3 is TGCGCCAGCAGTTACGGGACTAGGGACTACGAGCAGTACTTC. Encoded protein: CASSYGTRDYEQYF.

For this clonotype: A much larger clone sits a single nucleotide away, making a read error possible. The V gene is TRBV12-3 or TRBV12-4, the J gene TRBJ2-7, with D tentatively TRBD1 (7 bases). Trimming shortened V by 7 bases and J by 7 bases, and 11 bases separated the two germline ends. The CDR3 is 11 amino acids. CDR3 region: CASTPGGEQYF. CDR3 DNA sequence: TGTGCCAGCACCCCAGGGGGGGAGCAGTACTTC.

This clonotype was counted at least ten times. V usage is TRBV5-1 and J usage is TRBJ2-5; no firm D call. This CDR3 is 14 amino acids long. With 0 bases removed from V and 0 bases from J, the gap between germline ends came to 6 bases. Germline CDR1 reads SGHRS; CDR2 reads YFSETQ. This CDR3 reads CASSLVPDQETQYF. The DNA of the CDR3 is TGCGCCAGCAGCTTGGTCCCAGACCAAGAGACCCAGTACTTC.

This clonotype was seen more than once but under ten times. This rearrangement joins TRBV12-3 or TRBV12-4 to TRBJ2-1; D is undetermined. CDR3 size: 16 residues. Trimming pared 8 bases from V and 2 bases from J, leaving 19 bases between. CDR3 protein: CASAAPKWMTYNEQFF. The CDR3 nucleotides are TGTGCCAGCGCTGCCCCTAAATGGATGACCTACAATGAGCAGTTCTTC.

This clonotype was seen at least ten times. The chain has TRBV30 and TRBJ1-1; no reliable D call. The length of the CDR3 is 12 residues. The germline CDR1 and CDR2 sequences are GTSNPN and SVGIG (reference sequence). Trimming shortened V by 1 base and J by 1 base, and 4 bases separated the two germline ends. The CDR3 region is CAWSGGNTEAFF. The CDR3 DNA is TGTGCCTGGAGTGGGGGGAACACTGAAGCTTTCTTT.

This clonotype was picked up one time. This chain joins TRBV5-1 and TRBJ2-1; 8 bases are a match to TRBD2. The germline V gene has CDR1 SGHRS and CDR2 YFSETQ. CDR3 size: 15 residues. V trimming: 5 bases; J trimming: 1 base; junction bases outside the gene matches: 5. The CDR3 nucleotides are TGCGCCAGCAGGCGGGAGGTAGGTTCCTACAATGAGCAGTTCTTC. This encodes CASRREVGSYNEQFF.

This clonotype showed up many times. The chain combines TRBV12-3 or TRBV12-4 with TRBJ2-7; D is unclear. There are 14 residues in the CDR3. Trimming stripped 3 bases from V and 0 bases from J, with 9 bases between. This CDR3 reads CASSLGSLSYEQYF. As DNA, the CDR3 is TGTGCCAGCAGTTTGGGGTCCCTCTCCTACGAGCAGTACTTC.

The chain recombines TRBV9 with TRBJ1-1, with 9 bases lining up with TRBD1. V gave up 4 bases and J gave up 6 bases; unmatched junction bases: 7. The CDR3 extends over 14 amino acids. The V gene's germline CDR1 is SGDLS and CDR2 YYNGEE. The CDR3 sequence: CASSLITGGPEAFF. The CDR3 bases are TGTGCCAGCAGCTTAATAACAGGGGGCCCTGAAGCTTTCTTT. The whole variable domain, remainder taken from reference TRBV9 and TRBJ1-1, is DSGVTQTPKHLITATGQRVTLRCSPRSGDLSVYWYQQSLDQGLQFLIQYYNGEERAKGNILERFSAQQFPDLHSELNLSSLELGDSALYFCASSLITGGPEAFFGQGTRLTVV.

There are a few counts of this clonotype. The chain combines TRBV5-5 with TRBJ2-2; TRBD2 matches at 13 bases. The CDR3 length is 16 residues. V dropped 3 bases and J dropped 7; count of bases not matched to a gene: 6. Per the germline V gene, CDR1 is SGHKS and CDR2 is YYEKEE (reference sequence). In nucleotides, the CDR3 is TGTGCCAGCAGCTCCCGACTAGCGGGAGGAATCGGGGAGCTGTTTTTT. It encodes CASSSRLAGGIGELFF.

The CDR3 region is CSWSGEPSYNEQFF. CDR3 nucleotide sequence: TGCAGTTGGTCCGGGGAACCCTCCTACAATGAGCAGTTCTTC. V usage is TRBV20-1 and J usage is TRBJ2-1, with a possible D match to TRBD2 (5 bases). This CDR3 is built from 14 residues. V was clipped by 8 bases and J by 0 bases, with 14 bases between them. From germline, CDR1 is DFQATT and CDR2 SNEGSKA (reference sequence).

The table lists this clonotype with a few counts. This sequence joins TRBV4-1 and TRBJ2-7, with 7 bases identical to TRBD2. Germline loops: CDR1 MGHRA, CDR2 YSYEKL. The CDR3 length is 18 residues. With V trimmed by 0 bases and J by 4 bases, 15 bases remained unmatched. Here the CDR3 DNA reads TGCGCCAGCAGCCAAGATTCAAGGGGAGGGGCGGGATGGTACGAGCAGTACTTC. This codes for CASSQDSRGGAGWYEQYF.

There are a few counts of this clonotype. The chain links TRBV5-1 to TRBJ2-2; TRBD1 aligns across 7 bases. Per the germline V gene, CDR1 is SGHRS and CDR2 is YFSETQ. Trimming cost V 0 bases and J 3 bases; bases outside gene matches: 5. The CDR3 totals 16 residues. CDR3 residues: CASSLVGQGDTGELFF. The CDR3 nucleotides read TGCGCCAGCAGCTTGGTTGGTCAGGGGGACACCGGGGAGCTGTTTTTT. Supplemented by reference TRBV5-1 and TRBJ2-2, the full variable domain reads KAGVTQTPRYLIKTRGQQVTLSCSPISGHRSVSWYQQTPGQGLQFLFEYFSETQRNKGNFPGRFSGRQFSNSRSEMNVSTLELGDSALYLCASSLVGQGDTGELFFGEGSRLTVL.

This clonotype showed up just a few times. The chain is built from TRBV5-1 and TRBJ2-5; 10 bases agree with TRBD2. Germline V gene data show CDR1 as SGHRS and CDR2 as YFSETQ. The CDR3 loop spans 15 amino acids. Trimming at V came to 5 bases and at J to 1 base, leaving 5 bases not matched to a gene. Here the CDR3 DNA reads TGCGCCAGCAGACGAGCGGGAGGGCCCCAAGAGACCCAGTACTTC. Its translation: CASRRAGGPQETQYF. Supplemented by reference TRBV5-1 and TRBJ2-5, the full variable domain reads KAGVTQTPRYLIKTRGQQVTLSCSPISGHRSVSWYQQTPGQGLQFLFEYFSETQRNKGNFPGRFSGRQFSNSRSEMNVSTLELGDSALYLCASRRAGGPQETQYFGPGTRLLVL.

J is TRBJ2-1 and V is TRBV6-1, with 10 nucleotides matching TRBD2. This CDR3 has 17 amino acids. Losses at the gene ends were 4 bases for V and 0 bases for J; bases not matched to a gene: 6. Germline V CDR1 and CDR2: MNHNS, SASEGT. In nucleotides, the CDR3 is TGTGCCAGCAGTGTCCTAGCGGGAGACGGCTCCTACAATGAGCAGTTCTTC. Its translation is CASSVLAGDGSYNEQFF.

The rearrangement joins TRBV7-7 to TRBJ1-1; a possible D gene is TRBD1 (5 bases). This CDR3 has 15 residues. Per the germline V gene, CDR1 is SSHAT and CDR2 is FNYEAQ (reference sequence). V lost 5 bases and J lost 0, with 13 bases in between. The CDR3 here is CASSPRQSMNTEAFF. Written as DNA, the CDR3 is TGTGCCAGCAGCCCCAGACAGAGCATGAACACTGAAGCTTTCTTT.

This clonotype came up a few times. The chain joins TRBV9 to TRBJ1-1, with D maybe TRBD1 (5 bases). Trimming cost V 0 bases and J 5 bases, with 11 bases left between them. Germline V CDR1 and CDR2: SGDLS, YYNGEE. CDR3 size: 14 residues. The CDR3 nucleotides read TGTGCCAGCAGCGTAGTAATAGAGGGGACTGAAGCTTTCTTT. Protein sequence: CASSVVIEGTEAFF.

V is TRBV5-1 and J is TRBJ1-2, with a tentative D call TRBD1 (5 bases). The germline V gene encodes CDR1 SGHRS and CDR2 YFSETQ. The CDR3 covers 16 residues. The germline V and J ends were trimmed by 8 bases and 5 bases, with 25 bases remaining between them. In nucleotides, the CDR3 is TGCGCCAGGACCCCCCTCAGGGCCCCAGGGAGGTATGGCTACACCTTC. This translates into CARTPLRAPGRYGYTF. The variable domain in full, with the rest retrieved from reference TRBV5-1 and TRBJ1-2, is KAGVTQTPRYLIKTRGQQVTLSCSPISGHRSVSWYQQTPGQGLQFLFEYFSETQRNKGNFPGRFSGRQFSNSRSEMNVSTLELGDSALYLCARTPLRAPGRYGYTFGSGTRLTVV.

J is TRBJ2-5 and V is TRBV7-9; D ambiguous. Germline CDR1 is SEHNR and CDR2 is FQNEAQ (reference sequence). The CDR3 is 16 residues long. V lost 6 bases and J 5 bases, leaving 22 bases between the germline ends. The CDR3 DNA is TGTGCCAGCAGGGTCCGACGGGCTCCGGGTGGTGAGACCCAGTACTTC. Translating gives CASRVRRAPGGETQYF.

This clonotype was counted a single time. This chain links TRBV3-1 with TRBJ2-2; no clear D gene. Germline V gene data show CDR1 as LGHDT and CDR2 as YNNKEL (reference sequence). The CDR3 has 18 amino acids. The CDR3 reads CTFSPTIQPQVNTGELFF. In nucleotides, the CDR3 is TGTACCTTCAGCCCCACTATACAGCCTCAAGTTAACACCGGGGAGCTGTTTTTT.

For the CDR3, the DNA is TGTGCCAGCAGTTCGCCCTTGGGCAGCCACGCGTACTTC. Its translation: CASSSPLGSHAYF. This sequence joins TRBV27 and TRBJ2-7; D gene uncertain. Trimming shortened V by 4 bases and J by 12 bases, and 19 bases separated the two germline ends. CDR3 size: 13 residues. Germline values: CDR1 MNHEY, CDR2 SMNVEV (reference sequence).

The chain links TRBV7-9 to TRBJ2-5; D gene uncertain. CDR3 length equals 13 residues. Germline V CDR1 and CDR2: SEHNR, FQNEAQ (reference sequence). V was pared by 5 bases and J by 8 bases, with 15 bases between. CDR3 sequence reads: CASSSVLGDTQYF. The DNA of the CDR3 is TGTGCCAGCAGCAGCGTGTTGGGTGACACCCAGTACTTC. The whole variable domain, remainder taken from reference TRBV7-9 and TRBJ2-5, is DTGVSQNPRHKITKRGQNVTFRCDPISEHNRLYWYRQTLGQGPEFLTYFQNEAQLEKSRLLSDRFSAERPKGSFSTLEIQRTEQGDSAMYLCASSSVLGDTQYFGPGTRLLVL.

This clonotype appeared many times. The V and J genes are TRBV5-1 and TRBJ2-7; the D is unclear. The germline V gene encodes CDR1 SGHRS and CDR2 YFSETQ. CDR3 length: 11 residues. Trimming pared 3 bases from V and 7 bases from J, leaving 8 bases between. This chain's CDR3 is CASSSQGEQYF. CDR3 DNA sequence: TGCGCCAGCAGCTCCCAAGGAGAGCAGTACTTC.

This clonotype was found a few times. The chain recombines TRBV27 with TRBJ1-1; TRBD1 is a possible D gene (5 bases). Germline V lookup: CDR1 MNHEY, CDR2 SMNVEV (reference sequence). The CDR3 length is 14 residues. The germline V and J ends were trimmed by 0 bases and 8 bases, with 13 bases remaining between them. CDR3 sequence reads: CASSLSWAGLEAFF. The CDR3 nucleotides are TGTGCCAGCAGTTTATCGTGGGCAGGGCTGGAAGCTTTCTTT.

This clonotype occurred a few times. The chain links TRBV7-8 to TRBJ2-1, with a weak D call TRBD1 (5 bases). V was trimmed by 3 bases and J by 5 bases, leaving 11 bases between them. CDR1 and CDR2 from the germline V gene are SGHVS and FQNEAQ. The CDR3 is made up of 14 amino acids. The CDR3 DNA reads as TGTGCCAGCAGCTTTCAGGGAATCCACAATGAGCAGTTCTTC. As protein: CASSFQGIHNEQFF.